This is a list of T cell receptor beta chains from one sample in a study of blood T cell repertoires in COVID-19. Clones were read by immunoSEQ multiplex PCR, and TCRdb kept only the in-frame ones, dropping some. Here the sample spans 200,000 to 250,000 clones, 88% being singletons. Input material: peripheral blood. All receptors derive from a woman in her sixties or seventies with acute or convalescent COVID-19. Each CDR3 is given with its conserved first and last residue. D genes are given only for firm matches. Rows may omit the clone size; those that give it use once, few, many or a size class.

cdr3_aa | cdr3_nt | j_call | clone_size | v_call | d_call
CASSQTSDRYTEAFF | TGTGCCAGCAGCCAAACCTCGGACAGATACACTGAAGCTTTCTTT | TRBJ1-1 | once | TRBV7-2 | -
CASSSDAGNTIYF | TGCGCCAGCAGTAGCGACGCTGGAAACACCATATATTTT | TRBJ1-3 | once | TRBV5-1 | -
CAWTLAGGGDTQYF | TGTGCCTGGACACTAGCGGGAGGCGGAGATACGCAGTATTTT | TRBJ2-3 | - | TRBV30 | TRBD2
CASSYTVSYNEQFF | TGTGCCAGCAGCTATACGGTCTCCTACAATGAGCAGTTCTTC | TRBJ2-1 | - | TRBV28 | -
CASSDLGTGYSYGYTF | TGTGCCAGCAGTGATCTCGGGACAGGTTATAGCTATGGCTACACCTTC | TRBJ1-2 | - | TRBV6-1 | TRBD1
CATSRDGSGSWDTQYF | TGTGCCACCAGCAGAGATGGTAGCGGGAGTTGGGATACGCAGTATTTT | TRBJ2-3 | - | TRBV15 | TRBD2
CASSHGTSGVREQFF | TGCGCCAGCAGCCACGGGACTAGCGGGGTCCGGGAGCAGTTCTTC | TRBJ2-1 | - | TRBV5-1 | TRBD2
CASSHVDRVNTEAFF | TGCGCCAGCAGTCACGTAGACAGGGTGAACACTGAAGCTTTCTTT | TRBJ1-1 | - | TRBV23-1 | TRBD1
CASSWEGGGEQFF | TGTGCCAGCAGTTGGGAGGGGGGAGGTGAGCAGTTCTTC | TRBJ2-1 | - | TRBV27 | -
CASSQKLTGGPYEQYF | TGTGCCAGCAGCCAAAAGTTGACAGGGGGCCCTTACGAGCAGTACTTC | TRBJ2-7 | - | TRBV13 | TRBD1
CASRPATNEKLFF | TGTGCCAGTAGGCCGGCAACTAATGAAAAACTGTTTTTT | TRBJ1-4 | - | TRBV19 | -
CASSVTTSGGYNEQFF | TGTGCCAGCAGCGTAACAACTAGCGGGGGGTACAATGAGCAGTTCTTC | TRBJ2-1 | - | TRBV9 | TRBD2
CASSVEGQGYEQYF | TGTGCCAGCAGCGTAGAAGGACAGGGTTACGAGCAGTACTTC | TRBJ2-7 | - | TRBV9 | TRBD1
CASSDYGGNTEAFF | TGTGCCAGCAGTGATTACGGAGGGAACACTGAAGCTTTCTTT | TRBJ1-1 | - | TRBV6-1 | -
CASSLLGDTIYF | TGTGCCAGCAGCTTATTAGGGGACACCATATATTTT | TRBJ1-3 | - | TRBV7-3 | -
CSVEAQTEAFF | TGCAGCGTTGAAGCCCAAACTGAAGCTTTCTTT | TRBJ1-1 | - | TRBV29-1 | -
CASTPQGRGGYTF | TGTGCCAGTACCCCACAGGGGCGGGGTGGCTACACCTTC | TRBJ1-2 | - | TRBV19 | TRBD1
CASSYGGAGGSPLHF | TGTGCCAGCAGTTACGGGGGGGCCGGAGGTTCACCCCTCCACTTT | TRBJ1-6 | - | TRBV6-5 | -
CASSSGLAGLTDTQYF | TGCGCCAGCAGCTCGGGACTAGCGGGATTAACAGATACGCAGTATTTT | TRBJ2-3 | - | TRBV5-1 | TRBD2
CASSLQGSGNTIYF | TGTGCCAGCAGTCTACAGGGATCTGGAAACACCATATATTTT | TRBJ1-3 | - | TRBV2 | -
CAWSPGTVGSPLHF | TGTGCCTGGAGCCCTGGGACAGTAGGATCACCCCTCCACTTT | TRBJ1-6 | - | TRBV30 | TRBD1
CASSYDRIAKINQPQHF | TGTGCCAGCAGTTACGACAGGATCGCCAAGATAAATCAGCCCCAGCATTTT | TRBJ1-5 | - | TRBV5-5 | -
CASSYGWRGATDTQYF | TGTGCCAGCAGTTACGGGTGGAGGGGCGCCACAGATACGCAGTATTTT | TRBJ2-3 | - | TRBV6-2/TRBV6-3 | -
CASSNGVGQGARQPQHF | TGTGCCAGTAGTAACGGGGTGGGACAGGGGGCAAGGCAGCCCCAGCATTTT | TRBJ1-5 | - | TRBV19 | TRBD1
CAWRGQGRETQYF | TGTGCCTGGAGAGGACAGGGGAGAGAGACCCAGTACTTC | TRBJ2-5 | - | TRBV30 | TRBD1
CASSLAGGRLHF | TGTGCCAGCAGCTTGGCCGGGGGTAGGCTCCACTTT | TRBJ1-6 | few | TRBV5-4 | -
CASSEYGTGNEKLFF | TGCGCCAGCAGTGAGTACGGGACAGGGAATGAAAAACTGTTTTTT | TRBJ1-4 | - | TRBV10-1 | TRBD1
CASSPLAGSTDTQYF | TGCGCCAGCAGCCCCCTAGCGGGGAGCACAGATACGCAGTATTTT | TRBJ2-3 | once | TRBV5-1 | TRBD2
CASSQDATLISGELFF | TGCGCCAGCAGCCAAGATGCAACCCTTATCAGCGGGGAGCTGTTTTTT | TRBJ2-2 | - | TRBV4-3 | -
CASSMTSGRNIQYF | TGTGCCAGTAGTATGACTAGCGGGCGAAACATTCAGTACTTC | TRBJ2-4 | - | TRBV19 | TRBD2
CASRMTGGRGYTF | TGTGCCAGCAGAATGACAGGGGGCAGGGGCTACACCTTC | TRBJ1-2 | - | TRBV6-5 | TRBD1
CASSQLLTGTSGGESYNEQFF | TGCGCCAGCAGTCAACTCCTGACCGGGACTAGCGGGGGAGAATCCTACAATGAGCAGTTCTTC | TRBJ2-1 | - | TRBV23-1 | TRBD2
CASRGTNNYGYTF | TGTGCCAGCAGGGGGACAAATAACTATGGCTACACCTTC | TRBJ1-2 | few | TRBV6-5 | -
CASSRDRGFGGYTF | TGTGCCAGCAGCCGAGACAGGGGGTTTGGTGGCTACACCTTC | TRBJ1-2 | - | TRBV3-1/TRBV3-2 | TRBD1
CATSRVTGGESKNIQYF | TGTGCCACCAGCAGAGTGACAGGGGGCGAATCCAAAAACATTCAGTACTTC | TRBJ2-4 | - | TRBV28 | TRBD1
CASSYWGTSSGEQYF | TGTGCCAGCAGTTACTGGGGGACTAGCTCCGGCGAGCAGTACTTC | TRBJ2-7 | - | TRBV6-2/TRBV6-3 | TRBD2
CANSPGGNTEAFF | TGTGCCAATTCCCCAGGAGGGAACACTGAAGCTTTCTTT | TRBJ1-1 | - | TRBV28 | -
CASSRYDNEQFF | TGCGCCAGCAGCCGCTACGACAATGAGCAGTTCTTC | TRBJ2-1 | - | TRBV4-1 | -
CASSPGQGHRGSIYF | TGTGCCAGTAGTCCGGGACAGGGCCACCGTGGGTCCATATATTTT | TRBJ1-3 | once | TRBV19 | TRBD1
CASSPVNGLYNEQFF | TGTGCCAGCTCACCTGTAAACGGACTCTACAATGAGCAGTTCTTC | TRBJ2-1 | - | TRBV18 | -
CASSRETGNYGYTF | TGTGCCAGCAGCCGGGAGACAGGGAACTATGGCTACACCTTC | TRBJ1-2 | - | TRBV7-2 | TRBD1
CAITNRGASYEQYF | TGTGCTATTACGAACAGGGGGGCCTCCTACGAGCAGTACTTC | TRBJ2-7 | - | TRBV7-7 | TRBD1
CASSPNGDYGYTF | TGTGCCAGCTCACCGAACGGTGACTATGGCTACACCTTC | TRBJ1-2 | - | TRBV18 | -
CASSFNQGDSPLHF | TGTGCCAGCAGCTTTAATCAGGGGGATTCACCCCTCCACTTT | TRBJ1-6 | - | TRBV7-9 | TRBD1
CASSLDGTGQETQYF | TGCGCCAGCAGCTTGGATGGGACAGGTCAAGAGACCCAGTACTTC | TRBJ2-5 | - | TRBV5-1 | TRBD1
CASSEWGEGQGEQFF | TGTGCCAGCAGTGAATGGGGGGAGGGCCAGGGTGAGCAGTTCTTC | TRBJ2-1 | - | TRBV25-1 | TRBD2
CASTLTSPNTGELFF | TGTGCCAGTACCCTAACTAGCCCGAACACCGGGGAGCTGTTTTTT | TRBJ2-2 | - | TRBV19 | -
CASTVQRGETQYF | TGTGCCAGCACCGTACAAAGGGGAGAGACCCAGTACTTC | TRBJ2-5 | - | TRBV12-3/TRBV12-4 | -
CASSYSTGRTDTQYF | TGTGCCAGCAGTTACTCGACAGGGCGGACAGATACGCAGTATTTT | TRBJ2-3 | - | TRBV6-5 | TRBD1
CSVQLAEFYEQYF | TGCAGCGTTCAACTAGCGGAGTTCTACGAGCAGTACTTC | TRBJ2-7 | - | TRBV29-1 | TRBD2
CASSPSLSGYTEAFF | TGTGCCAGCAGTCCTTCCTTGAGCGGCTACACTGAAGCTTTCTTT | TRBJ1-1 | - | TRBV28 | -